Sequencing of this T cell receptor beta chain was carried out in a study of T cells in women clearing cervical HPV infection. Study context: Cases: HPV16-related CIN3 or worse on histology, 2 invasive cancers. Case blood was drawn when the lesion was first found; control blood after infection became undetectable.

V lost 8 bases to trimming and J lost 4 bases, with 14 bases between them. Germline V gene data show CDR1 as SGHVS and CDR2 as FQNEAQ. CDR3 size: 13 residues. Repertoires were generated with immunoSEQ multiplex PCR, while TCRdb's copy carries only in-frame clones and drops some. This sample's table reports some 20,000 clones. Points on this clone: The DNA ends 3 residues before the CDR3 does, and the rest of the CDR3 is filled in from the germline J gene.

The material sequenced was blood buffy coat. This chain uses TRBV7-8 with TRBJ1-1; D gene uncertain. This TCR derives from a woman between 18 and 75 years old with a cervical HPV16 infection that either progressed to CIN3+ or cleared (not recorded which). CDR3 bases read: TGTGCCAGCTTCCGGGAGAGCGGCACTGAA. The encoded protein is CASFRESGTE. The whole CDR3 protein is CASFRESGTEAFF.